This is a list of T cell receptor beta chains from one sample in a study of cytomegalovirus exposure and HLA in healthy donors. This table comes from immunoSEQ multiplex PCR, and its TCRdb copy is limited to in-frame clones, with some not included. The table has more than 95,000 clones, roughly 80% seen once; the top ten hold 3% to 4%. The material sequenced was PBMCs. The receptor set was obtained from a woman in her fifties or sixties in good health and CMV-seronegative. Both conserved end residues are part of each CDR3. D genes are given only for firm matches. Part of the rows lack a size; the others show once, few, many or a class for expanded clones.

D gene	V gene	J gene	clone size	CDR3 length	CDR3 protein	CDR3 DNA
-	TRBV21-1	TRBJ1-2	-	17	CASSKDGTTGASKGYTF	TGTGCCAGCAGCAAAGATGGGACGACAGGGGCTTCGAAGGGCTACACCTTC
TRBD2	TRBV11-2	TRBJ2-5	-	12	CASSLELAVQYF	TGTGCCAGCAGCTTAGAACTAGCGGTTCAGTACTTC
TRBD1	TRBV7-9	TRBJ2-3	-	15	CASSSGDRGIDTQYF	TGTGCCAGCAGCTCTGGGGACAGGGGGATAGATACGCAGTATTTT
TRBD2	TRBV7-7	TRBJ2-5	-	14	CASSLGGRAETQYF	TGTGCCAGCAGCTTAGGCGGGAGGGCAGAGACCCAGTACTTC
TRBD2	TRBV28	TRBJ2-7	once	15	CASSFPSGREGEQYF	TGTGCCAGCAGTTTCCCTAGCGGGAGGGAGGGCGAGCAGTACTTC
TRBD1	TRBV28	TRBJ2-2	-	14	CASKGTGITGELFF	TGTGCCAGCAAAGGGACAGGGATAACCGGGGAGCTGTTTTTT
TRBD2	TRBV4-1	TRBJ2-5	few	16	CASSLPPSGLQETQYF	TGCGCCAGCAGCCTCCCCCCTAGCGGGTTACAAGAGACCCAGTACTTC
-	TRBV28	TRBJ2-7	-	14	CASSLRANNNEQYF	TGTGCCAGCAGTTTACGAGCTAATAATAACGAGCAGTACTTC
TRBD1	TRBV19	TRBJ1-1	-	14	CASGTLQGGTEAFF	TGTGCCAGTGGAACCCTTCAGGGGGGCACTGAAGCTTTCTTT
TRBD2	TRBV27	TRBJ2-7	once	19	CASSLSGLIAGGPRGEQYF	TGTGCCAGCAGTTTATCGGGACTCATAGCGGGAGGGCCGCGGGGCGAGCAGTACTTC
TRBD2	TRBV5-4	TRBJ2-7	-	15	CASSLPSGRDDEQYF	TGTGCCAGCAGCTTACCTAGCGGGAGGGACGACGAGCAGTACTTC
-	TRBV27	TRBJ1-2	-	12	CASGHHLWGYTF	TGTGCCAGCGGCCACCACCTCTGGGGCTACACCTTC
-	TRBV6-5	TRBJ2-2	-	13	CASSERRAGELFF	TGTGCCAGCAGTGAAAGGAGGGCCGGGGAGCTGTTTTTT
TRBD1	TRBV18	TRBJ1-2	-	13	CASSPRTGDGYTF	TGTGCCAGCTCACCCCGTACAGGGGATGGCTACACCTTC
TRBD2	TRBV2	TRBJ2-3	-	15	CASSRLAGGIDTQYF	TGTGCCAGCAGTAGGCTAGCGGGAGGGATAGATACGCAGTATTTT
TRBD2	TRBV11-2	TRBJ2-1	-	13	CAGTQAGGLEQFF	TGTGCCGGCACTCAAGCGGGAGGGTTGGAGCAGTTCTTC
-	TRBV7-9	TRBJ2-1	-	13	CASSLEGGDEQFF	TGTGCCAGCAGCTTGGAGGGAGGCGATGAGCAGTTCTTC
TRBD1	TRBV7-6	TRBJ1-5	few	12	CASSLATGVQHF	TGTGCCAGCAGCTTGGCCACAGGGGTCCAGCATTTT
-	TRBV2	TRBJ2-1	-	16	CASGRRDGRTYNEQFF	TGTGCCAGCGGCCGGAGGGACGGACGCACCTACAATGAGCAGTTCTTC
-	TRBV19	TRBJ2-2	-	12	CASRENAGELFF	TGTGCCAGTAGGGAGAACGCCGGGGAGCTGTTTTTT
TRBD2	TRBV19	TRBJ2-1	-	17	CASSFPGLSGRIYEQFF	TGTGCCAGTAGTTTTCCCGGACTAAGCGGGAGGATTTATGAGCAGTTCTTC
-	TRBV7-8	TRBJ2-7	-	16	CASSLALVEGMDEQYF	TGTGCCAGCAGCTTAGCCTTGGTCGAGGGAATGGACGAGCAGTACTTC
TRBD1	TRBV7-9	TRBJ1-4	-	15	CASSRGQGLAEKLFF	TGTGCCAGCAGCCGAGGACAGGGTCTTGCTGAAAAACTGTTTTTT
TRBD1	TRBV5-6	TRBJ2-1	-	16	CASTMGGQGVYNEQFF	TGTGCCAGCACCATGGGGGGACAGGGGGTCTACAATGAGCAGTTCTTC
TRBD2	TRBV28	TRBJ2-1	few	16	CASGGRGSGTHDEQFF	TGTGCCAGCGGTGGGCGGGGTAGCGGGACCCACGATGAGCAGTTCTTC
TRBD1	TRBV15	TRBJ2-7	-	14	CATSRGDSTYEQYF	TGTGCCACCAGCAGAGGGGACAGTACCTACGAGCAGTACTTC
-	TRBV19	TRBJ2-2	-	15	CASSTLARTAGELFF	TGTGCCAGTAGTACACTAGCTCGTACCGCCGGGGAGCTGTTTTTT
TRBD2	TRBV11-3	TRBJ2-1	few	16	CASSLAGTSGRGEQFF	TGTGCCAGCAGCTTAGCCGGGACTAGCGGGAGGGGTGAGCAGTTCTTC
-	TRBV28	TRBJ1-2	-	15	CASSPKKGGSYGYTF	TGTGCCAGCAGTCCGAAAAAAGGGGGTAGCTATGGCTACACCTTC
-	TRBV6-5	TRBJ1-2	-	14	CASSPRGENYGYTF	TGTGCCAGCAGTCCCCGGGGGGAAAACTATGGCTACACCTTC
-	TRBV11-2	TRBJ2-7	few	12	CASSPLGNEQYF	TGTGCCAGCAGCCCTCTAGGCAACGAGCAGTACTTC
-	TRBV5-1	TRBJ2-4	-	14	CASSLGTPKNIQYF	TGCGCCAGCAGCTTGGGGACACCCAAAAACATTCAGTACTTC
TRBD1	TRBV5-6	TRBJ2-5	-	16	CASSQTGTGGWETQYF	TGTGCCAGCAGCCAAACCGGGACAGGGGGCTGGGAGACCCAGTACTTC
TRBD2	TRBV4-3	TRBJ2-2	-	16	CASSQGTRRGTGELFF	TGCGCCAGCAGCCAAGGGACTAGACGGGGCACCGGGGAGCTGTTTTTT
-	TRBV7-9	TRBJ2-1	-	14	CASSLPRSYNEQFF	TGTGCCAGCAGCTTACCTCGCTCCTACAATGAGCAGTTCTTC
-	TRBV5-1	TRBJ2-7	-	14	CASSLEGSSHEQYF	TGCGCCAGCAGCTTAGAGGGATCCTCTCACGAGCAGTACTTC
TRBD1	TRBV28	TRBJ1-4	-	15	CASSSQGATNEKLFF	TGTGCCAGCAGTTCTCAGGGGGCGACTAATGAAAAACTGTTTTTT
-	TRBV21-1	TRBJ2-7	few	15	CASSRRTSGIYEQYF	TGTGCCAGCAGCCGCCGGACTAGCGGGATCTACGAGCAGTACTTC
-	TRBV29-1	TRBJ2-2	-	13	CSVWTANTGELFF	TGCAGCGTCTGGACAGCGAACACCGGGGAGCTGTTTTTT
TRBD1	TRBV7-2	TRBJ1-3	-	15	CASSFGTVTGNTIYF	TGTGCCAGCAGCTTTGGGACAGTCACTGGAAACACCATATATTTT
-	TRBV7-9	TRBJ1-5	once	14	CSSAAGTNNQPQHF	TGTTCCAGCGCTGCCGGGACAAATAATCAGCCCCAGCATTTT
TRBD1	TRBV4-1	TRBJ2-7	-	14	CASSQRQGGYEQYF	TGCGCCAGCAGCCAGCGACAGGGGGGCTACGAGCAGTACTTC
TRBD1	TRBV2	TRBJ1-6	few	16	CASSTGTGSPNSPLHF	TGTGCCAGCAGCACAGGGACAGGGAGCCCTAATTCACCCCTCCACTTT
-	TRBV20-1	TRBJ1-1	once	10	CSATNTEAFF	TGCAGTGCTACTAACACTGAAGCTTTCTTT
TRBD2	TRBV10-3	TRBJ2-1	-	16	CAISERLAGGIDEQFF	TGTGCCATCAGTGAGCGTCTAGCGGGAGGAATTGATGAGCAGTTCTTC
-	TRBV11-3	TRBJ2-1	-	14	CASSLDGSYNEQFF	TGTGCCAGCAGCTTAGACGGTTCCTACAATGAGCAGTTCTTC
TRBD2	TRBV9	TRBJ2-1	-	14	CASSGTSGTHEQFF	TGTGCCAGCAGCGGGACTAGCGGGACCCATGAGCAGTTCTTC
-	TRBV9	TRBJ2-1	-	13	CASSPAGRGEQFF	TGTGCCAGCAGCCCGGCGGGGCGCGGTGAGCAGTTCTTC
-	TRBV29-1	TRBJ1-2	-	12	CSVRQAIYGYTF	TGCAGCGTTCGACAGGCGATCTATGGCTACACCTTC
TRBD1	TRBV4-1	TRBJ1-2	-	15	CASSPRTGDNYGYTF	TGCGCCAGCAGCCCCCGGACAGGGGATAACTATGGCTACACCTTC
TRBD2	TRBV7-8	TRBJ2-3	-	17	CASSLQTLAGSTDTQYF	TGTGCCAGCAGCTTACAGACCCTAGCGGGGAGCACAGATACGCAGTATTTT
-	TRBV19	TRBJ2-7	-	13	CASSRSGVNEQYF	TGTGCCAGTAGTAGGTCGGGAGTCAACGAGCAGTACTTC